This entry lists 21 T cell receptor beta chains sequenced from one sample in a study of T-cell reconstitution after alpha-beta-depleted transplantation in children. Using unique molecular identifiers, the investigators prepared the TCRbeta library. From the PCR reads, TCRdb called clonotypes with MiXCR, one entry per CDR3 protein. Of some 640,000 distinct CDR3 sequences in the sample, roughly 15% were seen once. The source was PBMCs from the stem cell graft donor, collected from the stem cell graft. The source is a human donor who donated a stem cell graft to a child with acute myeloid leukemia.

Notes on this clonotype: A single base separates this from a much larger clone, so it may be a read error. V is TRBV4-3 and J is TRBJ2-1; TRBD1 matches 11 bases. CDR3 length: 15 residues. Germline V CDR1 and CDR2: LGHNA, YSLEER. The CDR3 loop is CASSPGQGAFNEHFF. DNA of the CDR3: TGCGCCAGCAGCCCTGGACAGGGGGCCTTCAATGAGCATTTCTTC.

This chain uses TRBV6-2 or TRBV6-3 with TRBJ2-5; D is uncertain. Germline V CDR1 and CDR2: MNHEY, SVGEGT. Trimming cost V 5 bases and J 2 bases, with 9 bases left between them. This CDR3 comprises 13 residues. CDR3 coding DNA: TGTGCCAGCAGTCCCATTGGTCAAGAGACCCAGTACTTC. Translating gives CASSPIGQETQYF.

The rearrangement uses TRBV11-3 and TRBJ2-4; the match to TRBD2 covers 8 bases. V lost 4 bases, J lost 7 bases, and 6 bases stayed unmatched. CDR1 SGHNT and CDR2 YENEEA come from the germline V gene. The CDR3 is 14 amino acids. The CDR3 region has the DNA TGTGCCAGCAGCTCCGCCGGGGGGGGTAACATTCAGTACTTC. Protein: CASSSAGGGNIQYF.

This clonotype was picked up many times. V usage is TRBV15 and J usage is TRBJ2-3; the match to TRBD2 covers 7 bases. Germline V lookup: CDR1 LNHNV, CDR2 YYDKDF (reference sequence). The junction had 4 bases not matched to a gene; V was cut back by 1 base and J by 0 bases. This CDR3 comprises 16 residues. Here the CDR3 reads CATSRGNSGSTDTQYF. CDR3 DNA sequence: TGTGCCACCAGCAGAGGGAATAGCGGGAGCACAGATACGCAGTATTTT.

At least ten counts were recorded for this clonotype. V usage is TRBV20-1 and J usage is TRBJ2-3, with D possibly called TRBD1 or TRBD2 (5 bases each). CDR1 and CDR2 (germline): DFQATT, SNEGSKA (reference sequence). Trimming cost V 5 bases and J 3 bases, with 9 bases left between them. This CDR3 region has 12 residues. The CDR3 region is CSAHWGTDTQYF. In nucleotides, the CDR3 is TGCAGTGCTCATTGGGGGACAGATACGCAGTATTTT.

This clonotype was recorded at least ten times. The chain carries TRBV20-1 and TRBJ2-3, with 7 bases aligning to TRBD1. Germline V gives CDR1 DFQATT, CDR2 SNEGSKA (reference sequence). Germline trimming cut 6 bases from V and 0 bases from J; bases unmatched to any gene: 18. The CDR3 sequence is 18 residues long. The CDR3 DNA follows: TGCAGTGCCCGATCCCGGGACAGAGCTTTACCTAGCACAGATACGCAGTATTTT. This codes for CSARSRDRALPSTDTQYF.

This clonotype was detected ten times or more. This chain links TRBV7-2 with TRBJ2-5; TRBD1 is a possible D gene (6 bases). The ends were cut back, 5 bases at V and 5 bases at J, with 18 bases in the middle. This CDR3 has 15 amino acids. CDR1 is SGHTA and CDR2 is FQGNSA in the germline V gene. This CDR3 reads CASSRPLRGEETQYF. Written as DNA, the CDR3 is TGTGCCAGCAGCCGGCCTCTCAGGGGAGAGGAGACCCAGTACTTC.

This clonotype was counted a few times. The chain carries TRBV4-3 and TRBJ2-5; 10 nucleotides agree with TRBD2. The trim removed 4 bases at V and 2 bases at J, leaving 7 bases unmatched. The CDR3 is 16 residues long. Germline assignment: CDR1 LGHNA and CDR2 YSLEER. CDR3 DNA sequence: TGCGCCAGCAGCCGACTGCTAGCGGGGGAGCAAGAGACCCAGTACTTC. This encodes CASSRLLAGEQETQYF.

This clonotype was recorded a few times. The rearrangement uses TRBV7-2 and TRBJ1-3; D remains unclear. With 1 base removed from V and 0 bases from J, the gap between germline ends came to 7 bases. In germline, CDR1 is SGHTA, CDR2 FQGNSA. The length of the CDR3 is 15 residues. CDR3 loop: CASSLEVSSGNTIYF. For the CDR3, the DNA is TGTGCCAGCAGCTTAGAAGTTTCCTCTGGAAACACCATATATTTT.

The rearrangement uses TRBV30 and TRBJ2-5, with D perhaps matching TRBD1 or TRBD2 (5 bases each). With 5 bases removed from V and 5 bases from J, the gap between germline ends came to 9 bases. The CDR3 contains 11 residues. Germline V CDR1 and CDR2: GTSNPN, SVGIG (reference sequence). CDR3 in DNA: TGTGCCTGGGGGGGTGTGGAGACCCAGTACTTC. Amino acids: CAWGGVETQYF.

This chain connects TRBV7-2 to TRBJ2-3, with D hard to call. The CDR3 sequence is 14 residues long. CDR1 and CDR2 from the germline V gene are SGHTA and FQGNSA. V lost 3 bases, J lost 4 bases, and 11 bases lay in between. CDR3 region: CASSFVRVADTQYF. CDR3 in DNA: TGTGCCAGCAGCTTTGTCCGGGTTGCAGATACGCAGTATTTT. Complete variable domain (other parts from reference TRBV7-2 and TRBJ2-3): GAGVSQSPSNKVTEKGKDVELRCDPISGHTALYWYRQSLGQGLEFLIYFQGNSAPDKSGLPSDRFSAERTGGSVSTLTIQRTQQEDSAVYLCASSFVRVADTQYFGPGTRLTVL.

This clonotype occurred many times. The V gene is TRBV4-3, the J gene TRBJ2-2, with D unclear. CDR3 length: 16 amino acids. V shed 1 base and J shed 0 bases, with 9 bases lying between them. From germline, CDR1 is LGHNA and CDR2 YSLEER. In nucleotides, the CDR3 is TGCGCCAGCAGCCAAGTTTATGCGGCGAACACCGGGGAGCTGTTTTTT. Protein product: CASSQVYAANTGELFF.

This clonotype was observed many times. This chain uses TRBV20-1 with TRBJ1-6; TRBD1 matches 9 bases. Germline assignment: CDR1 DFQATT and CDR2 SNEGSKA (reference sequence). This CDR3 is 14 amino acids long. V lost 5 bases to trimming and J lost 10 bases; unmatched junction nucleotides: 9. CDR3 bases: TGCAGTGCTGGAACGGACAGGGGTGGGTCACCCCTCCACTTT. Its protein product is CSAGTDRGGSPLHF.

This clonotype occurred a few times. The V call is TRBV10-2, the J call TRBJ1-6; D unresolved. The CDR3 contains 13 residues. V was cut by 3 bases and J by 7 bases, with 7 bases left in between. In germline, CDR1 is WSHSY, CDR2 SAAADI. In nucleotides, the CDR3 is TGCGCCAGCAGTGATATGCAGAATTCACCCCTCCACTTT. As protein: CASSDMQNSPLHF.

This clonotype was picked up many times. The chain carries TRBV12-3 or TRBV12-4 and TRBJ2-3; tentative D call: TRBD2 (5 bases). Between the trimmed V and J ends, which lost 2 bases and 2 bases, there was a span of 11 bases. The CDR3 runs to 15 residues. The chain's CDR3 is CASSLNSDYTDTQYF. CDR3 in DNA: TGTGCCAGCAGTTTAAATAGCGACTACACAGATACGCAGTATTTT.

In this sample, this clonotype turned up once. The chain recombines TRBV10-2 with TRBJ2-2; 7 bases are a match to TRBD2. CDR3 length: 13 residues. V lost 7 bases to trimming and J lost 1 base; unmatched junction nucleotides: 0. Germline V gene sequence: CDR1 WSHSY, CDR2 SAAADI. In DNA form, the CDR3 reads TGCGCCAGCATAGCGGGGAACACCGGGGAGCTGTTTTTT. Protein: CASIAGNTGELFF.

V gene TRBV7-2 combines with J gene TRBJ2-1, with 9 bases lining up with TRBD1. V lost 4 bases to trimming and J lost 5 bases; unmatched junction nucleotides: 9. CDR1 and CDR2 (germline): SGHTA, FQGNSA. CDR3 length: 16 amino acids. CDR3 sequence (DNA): TGTGCCAGCAGCTCCCCCGGGACAGGGATTGACAATGAGCAGTTCTTC. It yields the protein CASSSPGTGIDNEQFF.

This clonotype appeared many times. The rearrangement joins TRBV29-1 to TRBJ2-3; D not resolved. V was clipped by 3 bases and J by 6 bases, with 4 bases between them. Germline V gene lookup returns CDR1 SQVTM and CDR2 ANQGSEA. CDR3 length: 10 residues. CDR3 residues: CSVDEDTQYF. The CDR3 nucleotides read TGCAGCGTTGACGAGGATACGCAGTATTTT.

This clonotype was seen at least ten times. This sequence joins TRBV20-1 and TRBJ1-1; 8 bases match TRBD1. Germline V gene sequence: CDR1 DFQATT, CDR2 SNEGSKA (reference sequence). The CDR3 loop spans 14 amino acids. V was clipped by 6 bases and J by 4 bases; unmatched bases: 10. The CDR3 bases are TGCAGTGCCTCCAAGGGGGACAGGACCACTGAAGCTTTCTTT. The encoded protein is CSASKGDRTTEAFF.

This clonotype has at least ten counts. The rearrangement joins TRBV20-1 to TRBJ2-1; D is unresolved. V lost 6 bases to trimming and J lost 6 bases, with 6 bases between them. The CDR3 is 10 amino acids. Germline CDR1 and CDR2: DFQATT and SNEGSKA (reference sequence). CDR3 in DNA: TGCAGTGCAATATTCAATGAGCAGTTCTTC. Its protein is CSAIFNEQFF.

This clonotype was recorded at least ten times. The CDR3 spells CATSDFGRRSYNEQFF. The CDR3 nucleotides are TGTGCCACCAGTGATTTCGGCAGACGCTCCTACAATGAGCAGTTCTTC. The chain links TRBV24-1 to TRBJ2-1; unclear D gene. Trimming pared 1 base from V and 0 bases from J, leaving 9 bases between. CDR1 and CDR2 from the germline V gene are KGHDR and SFDVKD. The CDR3 totals 16 residues.